This T cell receptor beta chain was observed in a study of T cell responses to AZD1222 COVID-19 vaccine. Across the whole study: Second doses were pooled across both intervals (about 4 or about 12 weeks). Findings and limits, study-wide: Recipients of AZD1222 seropositive at baseline numbered only 6 or 7. Clonal diversity may have been underestimated in mostly white British donors.

A word on this clone: What it binds is unknown.

Clones were read by immunoSEQ multiplex PCR, and TCRdb kept only the in-frame ones, dropping some. The profile shows 140,000 to 150,000 clones, approximately 89% of them singletons. The CDR3 covers 12 residues. Trimming took off 5 bases at V and 3 bases at J, with 8 bases between the two ends. The germline gives CDR1 SEHNR, CDR2 FQNEAQ (reference sequence). The clonotype originates from an adult in good health. The chain combines TRBV7-9 with TRBJ2-7; possible D gene TRBD1, 6 bases. The sequencing used peripheral blood, collected on day 0 of AZD1222 vaccination. The CDR3 nucleotides are TGTGCCAGCAGCGCACAGGGCTACGAGCAGTACTTC. This translates into CASSAQGYEQYF.